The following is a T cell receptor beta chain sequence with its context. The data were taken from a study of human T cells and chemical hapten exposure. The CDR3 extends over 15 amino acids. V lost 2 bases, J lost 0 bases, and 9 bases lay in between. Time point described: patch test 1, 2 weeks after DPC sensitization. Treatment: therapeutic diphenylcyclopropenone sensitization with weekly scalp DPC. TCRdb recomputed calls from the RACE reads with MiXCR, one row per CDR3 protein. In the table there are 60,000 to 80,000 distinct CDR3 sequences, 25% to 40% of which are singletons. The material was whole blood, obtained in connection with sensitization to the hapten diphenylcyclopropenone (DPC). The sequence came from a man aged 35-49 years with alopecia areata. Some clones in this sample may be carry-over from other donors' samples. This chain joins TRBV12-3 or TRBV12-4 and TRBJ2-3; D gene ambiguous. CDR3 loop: CASSLTAASTDTQYF. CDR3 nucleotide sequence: TGTGCCAGCAGTTTAACGGCGGCCAGCACAGATACGCAGTATTTT.